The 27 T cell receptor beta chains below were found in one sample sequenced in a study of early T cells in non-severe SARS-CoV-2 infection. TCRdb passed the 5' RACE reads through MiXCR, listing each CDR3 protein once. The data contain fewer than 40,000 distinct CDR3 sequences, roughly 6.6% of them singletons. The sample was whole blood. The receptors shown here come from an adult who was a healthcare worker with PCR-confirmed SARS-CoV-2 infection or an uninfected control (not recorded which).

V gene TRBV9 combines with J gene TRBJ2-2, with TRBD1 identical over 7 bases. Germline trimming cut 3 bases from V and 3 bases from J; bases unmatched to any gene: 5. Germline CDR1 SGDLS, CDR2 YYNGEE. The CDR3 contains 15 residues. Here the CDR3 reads CASSEGQQHTGELFF. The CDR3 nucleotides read TGTGCCAGCAGCGAGGGACAGCAACACACCGGGGAGCTGTTTTTT.

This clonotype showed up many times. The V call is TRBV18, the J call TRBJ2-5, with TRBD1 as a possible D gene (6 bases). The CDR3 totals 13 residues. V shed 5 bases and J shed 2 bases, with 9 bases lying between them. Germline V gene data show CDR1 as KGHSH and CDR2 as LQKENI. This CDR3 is CASSSTGQETQYF. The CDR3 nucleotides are TGTGCCAGCTCATCTACAGGGCAAGAGACCCAGTACTTC.

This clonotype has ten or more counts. CDR3 residues: CASSLVGLAGVGDTDTQYF. The CDR3 nucleotides are TGTGCCAGCAGCTTAGTGGGACTAGCGGGAGTAGGGGACACAGATACGCAGTATTTT. The rearrangement uses TRBV7-6 and TRBJ2-3; 14 bases are a match to TRBD2. Losses at the gene ends were 1 base for V and 2 bases for J; bases not matched to a gene: 8. Per germline, CDR1 SGHVS and CDR2 FNYEAQ. This CDR3 is built from 19 residues.

The CDR3 sequence: CASSDEGVAYEQYF. The CDR3 DNA reads as TGCGCCAGCAGTGATGAAGGGGTGGCCTACGAGCAGTACTTC. The chain has TRBV10-2 and TRBJ2-7, with TRBD1 as a possible D gene (5 bases). The CDR3 sequence is 14 residues long. Trimming cost V 3 bases and J 2 bases, with 11 bases left between them. Germline-derived CDR1 and CDR2 are WSHSY and SAAADI.

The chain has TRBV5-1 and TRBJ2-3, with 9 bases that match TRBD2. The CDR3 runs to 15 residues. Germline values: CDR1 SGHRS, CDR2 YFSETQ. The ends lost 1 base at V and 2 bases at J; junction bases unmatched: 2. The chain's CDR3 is CASSLPSGTTDTQYF. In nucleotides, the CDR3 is TGCGCCAGCAGCTTGCCTAGCGGGACCACAGATACGCAGTATTTT.

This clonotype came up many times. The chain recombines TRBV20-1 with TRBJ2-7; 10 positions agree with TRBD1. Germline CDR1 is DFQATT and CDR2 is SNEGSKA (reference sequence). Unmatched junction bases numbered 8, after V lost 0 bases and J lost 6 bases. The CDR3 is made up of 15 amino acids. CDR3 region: CSARDIETGGSEQYF. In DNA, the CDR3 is TGCAGTGCTAGAGATATTGAGACAGGGGGCAGCGAGCAGTACTTC.

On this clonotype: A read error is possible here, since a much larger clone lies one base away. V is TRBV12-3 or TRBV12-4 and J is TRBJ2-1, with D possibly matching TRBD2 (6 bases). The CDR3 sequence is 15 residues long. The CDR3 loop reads CAGSFGRIAYNEQFF. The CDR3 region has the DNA TGTGCCGGCAGTTTCGGGAGAATAGCGTACAATGAGCAGTTCTTC.

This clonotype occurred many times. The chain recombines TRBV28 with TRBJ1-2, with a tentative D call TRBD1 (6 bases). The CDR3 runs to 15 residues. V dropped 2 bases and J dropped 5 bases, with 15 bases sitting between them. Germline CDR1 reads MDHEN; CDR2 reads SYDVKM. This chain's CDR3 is CASSLTGSQGYGYTF. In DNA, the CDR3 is TGTGCCAGCAGTTTAACGGGGTCGCAGGGGTATGGCTACACCTTC.

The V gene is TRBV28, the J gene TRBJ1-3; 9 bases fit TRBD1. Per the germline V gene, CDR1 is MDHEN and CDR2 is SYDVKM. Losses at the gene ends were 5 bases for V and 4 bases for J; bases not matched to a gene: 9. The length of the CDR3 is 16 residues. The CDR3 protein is CASSNPGQGRGNTIYF. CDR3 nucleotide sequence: TGTGCCAGCAGTAACCCGGGACAGGGAAGAGGAAACACCATATATTTT.

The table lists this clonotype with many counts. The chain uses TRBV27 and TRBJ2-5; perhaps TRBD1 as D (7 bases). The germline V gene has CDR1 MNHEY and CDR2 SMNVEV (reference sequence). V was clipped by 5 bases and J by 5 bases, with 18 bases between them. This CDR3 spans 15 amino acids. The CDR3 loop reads CASSPSLAGGETQYF. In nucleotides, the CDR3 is TGTGCCAGCAGTCCATCGTTGGCAGGGGGGGAGACCCAGTACTTC.

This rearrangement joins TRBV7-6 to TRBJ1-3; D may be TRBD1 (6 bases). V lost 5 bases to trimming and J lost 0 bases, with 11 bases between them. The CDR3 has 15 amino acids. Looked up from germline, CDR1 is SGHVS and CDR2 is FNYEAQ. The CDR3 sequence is CASSPGTSSGNTIYF. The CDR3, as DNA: TGTGCCAGCAGCCCCGGGACATCCTCTGGAAACACCATATATTTT.

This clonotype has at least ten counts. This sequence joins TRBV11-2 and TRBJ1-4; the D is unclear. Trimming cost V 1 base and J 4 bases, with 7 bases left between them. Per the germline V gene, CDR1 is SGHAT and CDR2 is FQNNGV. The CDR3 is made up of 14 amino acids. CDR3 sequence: CASSLVGYNEKLFF. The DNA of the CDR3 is TGTGCCAGCAGCTTAGTCGGATATAATGAAAAACTGTTTTTT. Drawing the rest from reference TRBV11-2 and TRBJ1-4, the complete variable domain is EAGVAQSPRYKIIEKRQSVAFWCNPISGHATLYWYQQILGQGPKLLIQFQNNGVVDDSQLPKDRFSAERLKGVDSTLKIQPAKLEDSAVYLCASSLVGYNEKLFFGSGTQLSVL.

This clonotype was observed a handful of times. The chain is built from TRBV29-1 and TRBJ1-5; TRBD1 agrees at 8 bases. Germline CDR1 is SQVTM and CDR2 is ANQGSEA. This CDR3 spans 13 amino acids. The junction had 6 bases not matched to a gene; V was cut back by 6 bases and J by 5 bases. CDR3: CSVATGVDQPQHF. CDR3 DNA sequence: TGCAGCGTGGCGACAGGGGTAGATCAGCCCCAGCATTTT.

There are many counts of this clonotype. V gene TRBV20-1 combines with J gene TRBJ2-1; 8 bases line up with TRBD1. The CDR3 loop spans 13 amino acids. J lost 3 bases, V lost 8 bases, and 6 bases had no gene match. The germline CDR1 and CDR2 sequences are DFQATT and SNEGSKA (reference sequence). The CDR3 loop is CSSGTGHYNEQFF. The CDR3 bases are TGCAGTTCCGGGACAGGCCACTACAATGAGCAGTTCTTC.

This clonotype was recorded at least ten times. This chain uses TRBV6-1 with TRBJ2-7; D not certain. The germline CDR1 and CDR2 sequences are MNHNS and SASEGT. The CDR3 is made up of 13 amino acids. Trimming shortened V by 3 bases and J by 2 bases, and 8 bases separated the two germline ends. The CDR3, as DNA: TGTGCCAGCAGTGATTCGTCTCCCTACGAGCAGTACTTC. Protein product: CASSDSSPYEQYF.

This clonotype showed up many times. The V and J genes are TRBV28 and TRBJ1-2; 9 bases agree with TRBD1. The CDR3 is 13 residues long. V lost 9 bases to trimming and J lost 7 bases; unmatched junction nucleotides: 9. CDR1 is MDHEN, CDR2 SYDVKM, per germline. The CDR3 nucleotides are TGTGCCAGTTCTAAGACAGGGGGATTTGGCTACACCTTC. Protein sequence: CASSKTGGFGYTF.

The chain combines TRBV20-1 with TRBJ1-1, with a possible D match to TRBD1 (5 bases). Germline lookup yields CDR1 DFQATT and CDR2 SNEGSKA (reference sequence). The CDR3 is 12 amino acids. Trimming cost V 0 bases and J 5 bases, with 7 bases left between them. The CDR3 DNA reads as TGCAGTGCTAGAGAGGGGGGAACTGAAGCTTTCTTT. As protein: CSAREGGTEAFF.

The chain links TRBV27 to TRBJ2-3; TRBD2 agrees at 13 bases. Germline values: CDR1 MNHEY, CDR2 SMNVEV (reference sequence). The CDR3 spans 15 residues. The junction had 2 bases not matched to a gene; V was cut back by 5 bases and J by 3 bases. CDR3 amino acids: CASSMGLAGTDTQYF. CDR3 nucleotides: TGTGCCAGCAGTATGGGACTAGCGGGGACAGATACGCAGTATTTT.

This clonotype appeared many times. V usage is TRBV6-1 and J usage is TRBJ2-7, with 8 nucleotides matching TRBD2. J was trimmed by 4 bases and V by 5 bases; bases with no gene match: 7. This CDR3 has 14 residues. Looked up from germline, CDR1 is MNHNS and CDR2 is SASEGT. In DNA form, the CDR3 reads TGTGCCAGCAGTAGCGGGAGAGATTTTTACGAGCAGTACTTC. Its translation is CASSSGRDFYEQYF.

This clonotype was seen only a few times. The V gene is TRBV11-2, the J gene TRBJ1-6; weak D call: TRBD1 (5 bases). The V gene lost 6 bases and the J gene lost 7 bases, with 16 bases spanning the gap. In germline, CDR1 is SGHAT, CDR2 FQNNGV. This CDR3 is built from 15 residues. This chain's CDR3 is CASSLQGLGNSPLHF. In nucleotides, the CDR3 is TGTGCCAGCAGTTTGCAGGGATTAGGGAATTCACCCCTCCACTTT.

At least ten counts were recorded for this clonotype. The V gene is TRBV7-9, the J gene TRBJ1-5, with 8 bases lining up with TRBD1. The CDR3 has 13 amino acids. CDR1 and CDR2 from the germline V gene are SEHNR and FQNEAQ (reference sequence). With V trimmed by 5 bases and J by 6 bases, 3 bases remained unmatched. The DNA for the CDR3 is TGTGCCAGCAGCCGACAGGGGAGTCAGCCCCAGCATTTT. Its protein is CASSRQGSQPQHF.

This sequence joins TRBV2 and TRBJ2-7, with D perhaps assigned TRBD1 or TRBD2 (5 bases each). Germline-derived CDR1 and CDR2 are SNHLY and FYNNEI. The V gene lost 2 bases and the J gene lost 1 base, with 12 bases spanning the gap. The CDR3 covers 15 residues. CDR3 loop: CASSERDHPSYEQYF. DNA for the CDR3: TGTGCCAGCAGTGAAAGGGACCACCCATCCTACGAGCAGTACTTC.

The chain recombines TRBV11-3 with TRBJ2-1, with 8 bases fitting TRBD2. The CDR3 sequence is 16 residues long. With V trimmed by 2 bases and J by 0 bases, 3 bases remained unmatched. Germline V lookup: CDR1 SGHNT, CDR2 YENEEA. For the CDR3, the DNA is TGTGCCAGCAGCTTACGAGCGGGAGTCTCCTACAATGAGCAGTTCTTC. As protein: CASSLRAGVSYNEQFF.

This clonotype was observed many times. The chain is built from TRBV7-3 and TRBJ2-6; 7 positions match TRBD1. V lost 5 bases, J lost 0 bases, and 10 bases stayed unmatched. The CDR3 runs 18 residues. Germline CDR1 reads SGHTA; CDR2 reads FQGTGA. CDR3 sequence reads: CASSPTGQLISGANVLTF. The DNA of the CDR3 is TGTGCCAGCAGCCCGACGGGACAGCTGATCTCTGGGGCCAACGTCCTGACTTTC.

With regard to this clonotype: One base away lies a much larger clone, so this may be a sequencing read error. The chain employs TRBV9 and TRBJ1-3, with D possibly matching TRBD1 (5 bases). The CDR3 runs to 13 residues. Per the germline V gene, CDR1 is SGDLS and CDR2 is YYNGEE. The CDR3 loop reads CASSVGDGNSIYF. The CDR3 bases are TGTGCCAGCAGCGTAGGGGACGGAAACTCCATATATTTT.

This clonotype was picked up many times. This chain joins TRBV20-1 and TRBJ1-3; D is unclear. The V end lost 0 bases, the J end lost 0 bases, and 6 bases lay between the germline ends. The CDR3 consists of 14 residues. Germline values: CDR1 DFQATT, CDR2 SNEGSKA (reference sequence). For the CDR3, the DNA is TGCAGTGCTAGAGACAGGCACTCTGGAAACACCATATATTTT. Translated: CSARDRHSGNTIYF.

Here the CDR3 DNA reads TGTGCCAGCAGCCTTCCCGTCTCCTACGAGCAGTACTTC. As protein: CASSLPVSYEQYF. This sequence joins TRBV3-1 and TRBJ2-7; D gene unclear. Germline CDR1 reads LGHDT; CDR2 reads YNNKEL (reference sequence). V lost 4 bases to trimming and J lost 0 bases, with 7 bases between them. The CDR3 runs 13 residues.